The subject of this entry is one T cell receptor (beta chain). Only a few counts were recorded for this clonotype. Its antigen specificity is not known. Base qualities are not recorded, but no much larger clone differs from it by a single base. Instrument on record: Illumina NovaSeq 6000. cDNA libraries for TCRalpha and TCRbeta were prepared by 5'RACE using constant-segment primers, with sample barcodes and unique molecular identifiers added. RNA was extracted from every sample with Trizol reagent. Library amplification was performed in two PCR steps, and a second sample barcode and Illumina TruSeq adapters were introduced in the second step. Sequencing of libraries was performed on an Illumina NovaSeq with 2 x 150 bp paired-end reads. In the source study's methods: Demultiplexing of reads and collapsing into UMI-guided consensus sequences were performed with migec v1.2.7. Using mixcr v2.1.11, UMI consensuses were aligned to TRA and TRB V and J templates and then assembled into clonotypes. Expanded or contracted clonotypes were those called significant by both edgeR and NoisET, with noise models trained on biological replicates. edgeR calls used a false discovery rate-adjusted p below 0.01 and a log2 fold-change threshold of 1. As an exploratory analysis of dynamics, PCA with hierarchical clustering was applied to max-normalized trajectories of the 1000 most abundant clonotypes. Each responding clone was given a CD4 or CD8 phenotype based on the CD4+ and CD8+ repertoires, which had been sequenced separately. Clones were called with MiXCR by TCRdb after fastp trimmed the public reads at Q25, and only in-frame beta chains were retained. Every distinct CDR3 protein forms one entry, paired with its most common genes and DNA. What appears here as the V and J calls and clone size reflects TCRdb's work, not the paper's. In this sample the table shows a few hundred thousand distinct CDR3 sequences, around an eighth of which occur a single time. Together, the top ten hold about 21% of the sample.

This sample stems from a study of T-cell memory formation after mild COVID-19 (dated by TCRdb to about 2021). In terms of the full investigation: TCR sequence clusters from the two donors were found to be largely donor specific. Longitudinal TCRalpha and TCRbeta repertoire sequencing tracked T-cell clones expanding and contracting after mild COVID-19 in two donors. The cohort was made up of two young adult volunteers, one female and one male, who were previously healthy.

PBMCs were isolated by Ficoll-Paque density gradient centrifugation. CDR1 is given as SGHAT and CDR2 as FQNNGV, both from the germline V gene. CDR3 length: 12 amino acids, cysteine to phenylalanine. The sequence is cut down to CDR3 DNA, 36 bases in frame from base 1. V loses 5 bases, J loses 2 bases, and the germline ends lie 7 bases apart. The paper's findings and limits, for the study overall: Only a couple of mild cases were covered by the study, and larger cohorts that include severe cases with pre-infection samples were considered necessary. Contracting CD4+ clones appeared mostly in the CM and EM memory subsets, whereas CD8+ clones were enriched in EMRA. From day 15 to 85, contracting clones showed balanced CD4/CD8 phenotypes, whereas a second wave of clones that expanded from day 15 to 37 leaned towards CD4+. Whether the second-wave clones peaking on day 37 were SARS-CoV-2 specific was not confirmed. Some responding clones were detected in pre-infection memory, suggesting pre-existing cross-reactive memory T cells joined the SARS-CoV-2 response.

The chain uses TRBV11-2 and TRBJ2-7; no confident D gene assignment can be made. The source is a man between 18 and 35 years old who had mild COVID-19 (a few samples of this study predate the infection). The sample titles of this study are shuffled in the database, so cell type and time point are left out; the donor was told from shared clones. The sequencing sample was made of PBMCs or a T cell subset sorted from them (not recorded which). For the CDR3, the sequence is CASSPVAYEQYF. The nucleotide sequence is TGTGCCAGCAGCCCGGTAGCCTACGAGCAGTACTTC.